One sample yielded the 23 T cell receptor beta chains listed below, sequenced in a study of cytomegalovirus exposure and HLA in healthy donors. Amplification used 60 Vbeta primers and 13 Jbeta primers. Libraries were prepared by immunoSEQ multiplex PCR; TCRdb keeps only in-frame clonotypes and omits some of them. The sample contains about 88,000 clones, 60% to 85% of which appear only once. The specimen was PBMCs. The origin of the receptors is a woman between 40 and 50 years old in good health and CMV-seronegative.

CDR3 protein: CASSPGRVDYGYTF. As DNA, the CDR3 is TGTGCCAGCAGCCCGGGGAGAGTGGACTATGGCTACACCTTC. The chain couples TRBV9 to TRBJ1-2; D uncertain. V gave up 4 bases and J gave up 3 bases, with 13 bases separating them. This CDR3 contains 14 residues. CDR1 is SGDLS, CDR2 YYNGEE, per germline.

This chain uses TRBV27 with TRBJ1-2; tentatively, D is TRBD1 (6 bases). Trimming took off 2 bases at V and 3 bases at J, with 13 bases between the two ends. In germline, CDR1 is MNHEY, CDR2 SMNVEV (reference sequence). The CDR3 has 15 residues. CDR3 residues: CASSLSRGRDYGYTF. CDR3 DNA sequence: TGTGCCAGCAGTTTAAGCAGGGGTAGGGACTATGGCTACACCTTC.

The chain uses TRBV6-5 and TRBJ1-1; D might be TRBD1 (6 bases). V lost 2 bases to trimming and J lost 9 bases, with 19 bases between them. CDR1 MNHEY and CDR2 SVGAGI come from the germline V gene. CDR3 length: 15 amino acids. The CDR3 reads CASSYGQGRIDKAFF. DNA of the CDR3: TGTGCCAGCAGTTACGGGCAGGGGCGAATAGATAAAGCTTTCTTT.

This clone counts as medium-sized. The rearrangement joins TRBV19 to TRBJ1-5; D gene unclear. V was trimmed by 7 bases and J by 2 bases, leaving 12 bases between them. CDR1 is LNHDA, CDR2 SQIVND, per germline (reference sequence). CDR3 length equals 14 residues. The CDR3 spells CASNGGIRNQPQHF. In DNA form, the CDR3 reads TGTGCCAGTAATGGAGGGATCCGCAATCAGCCCCAGCATTTT.

The chain carries TRBV5-1 and TRBJ1-1; D is unclear. The germline V gene encodes CDR1 SGHRS and CDR2 YFSETQ. V lost 2 bases and J lost 11, with 19 bases in between. The CDR3 is made up of 14 amino acids. The CDR3 loop is CASSFTSSSGLAFF. In DNA, the CDR3 is TGCGCCAGCAGCTTCACCTCAAGTTCCGGGTTGGCTTTCTTT.

The gene calls are TRBV5-1 and TRBJ2-5; 11 bases align to TRBD2. CDR3 length: 15 amino acids. J lost 2 bases, V lost 1 base, and 1 base had no gene match. The germline V gene has CDR1 SGHRS and CDR2 YFSETQ. CDR3 coding DNA: TGCGCCAGCAGCTTGACTAGCGGGGGACAAGAGACCCAGTACTTC. Translation: CASSLTSGGQETQYF. Full variable domain (outside the CDR3, taken from reference TRBV5-1 and TRBJ2-5): KAGVTQTPRYLIKTRGQQVTLSCSPISGHRSVSWYQQTPGQGLQFLFEYFSETQRNKGNFPGRFSGRQFSNSRSEMNVSTLELGDSALYLCASSLTSGGQETQYFGPGTRLLVL.

The chain employs TRBV6-6 and TRBJ2-5, with 16 bases fitting TRBD2. Germline lookup yields CDR1 MNHNY and CDR2 SVGAGI (reference sequence). J lost 5 bases, V lost 2 bases, and 2 bases had no gene match. CDR3 length: 16 residues. CDR3 DNA sequence: TGTGCCAGCAGTTACGGGACTAGCGGGGGGGCGGAGACCCAGTACTTC. Protein sequence: CASSYGTSGGAETQYF.

The CDR3 loop reads CASSSGLGGGELFF. The CDR3 nucleotides are TGTGCCAGCTCATCGGGACTAGGTGGCGGGGAGCTGTTTTTT. The rearrangement joins TRBV18 to TRBJ2-2, with TRBD2 identical over 8 bases. The V gene end was trimmed by 5 bases and the J gene end by 7 bases; junction bases not matched to a gene: 6. Looked up from germline, CDR1 is KGHSH and CDR2 is LQKENI. This CDR3 has 14 residues.

The J gene is TRBJ2-7, the V gene TRBV29-1; the D gene is possibly TRBD2 (5 bases). Trimming took 4 bases from V and 2 from J, leaving 6 bases between them. Germline CDR1 is SQVTM and CDR2 is ANQGSEA. The CDR3 length is 11 residues. CDR3 DNA: TGCAGCGTTGGGGAGCCCTACGAGCAGTACTTC. Translated, it gives CSVGEPYEQYF.

The chain has TRBV4-1 and TRBJ1-2, with 7 bases lining up with TRBD1. With V trimmed by 3 bases and J by 8 bases, 12 bases remained unmatched. CDR1 is MGHRA, CDR2 YSYEKL, per germline. The CDR3 extends over 15 amino acids. CDR3 region: CASSQATGIRGGYTF. Here the CDR3 DNA reads TGCGCCAGCAGCCAGGCGACAGGGATCCGTGGGGGCTACACCTTC.

CDR3 region: CASSTGTASNQPQHF. In DNA form, the CDR3 reads TGTGCCAGCAGCACCGGGACAGCAAGCAATCAGCCCCAGCATTTT. The chain combines TRBV7-9 with TRBJ1-5; 7 bases are shared with TRBD1. Germline-derived CDR1 and CDR2 are SEHNR and FQNEAQ (reference sequence). The ends lost 5 bases at V and 1 base at J; junction bases unmatched: 5. This CDR3 is built from 15 residues. Full variable domain (outside the CDR3, taken from reference TRBV7-9 and TRBJ1-5): DTGVSQNPRHKITKRGQNVTFRCDPISEHNRLYWYRQTLGQGPEFLTYFQNEAQLEKSRLLSDRFSAERPKGSFSTLEIQRTEQGDSAMYLCASSTGTASNQPQHFGDGTRLSIL.

This sequence joins TRBV5-1 and TRBJ1-1; D is possibly TRBD1 (5 bases). Deletions cut 2 bases from V and 1 base from J, with 15 bases between. The germline V gene encodes CDR1 SGHRS and CDR2 YFSETQ. There are 16 residues in the CDR3. The CDR3 coding sequence is TGCGCCAGCAGCTTTGGGTGGGGGGAGAAGAACACTGAAGCTTTCTTT. Its protein is CASSFGWGEKNTEAFF. Supplemented by reference TRBV5-1 and TRBJ1-1, the full variable domain reads KAGVTQTPRYLIKTRGQQVTLSCSPISGHRSVSWYQQTPGQGLQFLFEYFSETQRNKGNFPGRFSGRQFSNSRSEMNVSTLELGDSALYLCASSFGWGEKNTEAFFGQGTRLTVV.

The rearrangement links TRBV6-5 to TRBJ1-2; D ambiguous. The V gene lost 0 bases and the J gene lost 2 bases, with 7 bases spanning the gap. CDR3 length: 14 residues. Per the germline V gene, CDR1 is MNHEY and CDR2 is SVGAGI. The CDR3 DNA follows: TGTGCCAGCAGTTACTCGAAAGAGAACTATGGCTACACCTTC. Translation: CASSYSKENYGYTF.

This clone has only one observation. This chain joins TRBV2 and TRBJ2-1; weak D call: TRBD1 (5 bases). CDR1 and CDR2 (germline): SNHLY, FYNNEI. With 8 bases removed from V and 0 bases from J, the gap between germline ends came to 14 bases. This CDR3 is built from 15 residues. This CDR3 is CASSAQTGSYNEQFF. In DNA, the CDR3 is TGTGCCAGCTCTGCCCAAACAGGCTCCTACAATGAGCAGTTCTTC. Drawing the rest from reference TRBV2 and TRBJ2-1, the complete variable domain is EPEVTQTPSHQVTQMGQEVILRCVPISNHLYFYWYRQILGQKVEFLVSFYNNEISEKSEIFDDQFSVERPDGSNFTLKIRSTKLEDSAMYFCASSAQTGSYNEQFFGPGTRLTVL.

The genes are TRBV6-5 and TRBJ1-1, with TRBD1 as a possible D gene (5 bases). The CDR3 length is 16 residues. Trimming stripped 2 bases from V and 0 bases from J, with 13 bases between. CDR1 and CDR2 from the germline V gene are MNHEY and SVGAGI. For the CDR3, the DNA is TGTGCCAGCAGTTACATACAGGAGCGTTTGAACACTGAAGCTTTCTTT. Its protein product is CASSYIQERLNTEAFF.

This clone is a singleton in its sample. V usage is TRBV5-1 and J usage is TRBJ1-1; maybe TRBD1 (5 bases). The CDR3 length is 16 residues. V was shortened by 4 bases and J by 1 base, with 17 bases between the two germline ends. Germline CDR1 is SGHRS and CDR2 is YFSETQ. As DNA, the CDR3 is TGCGCCAGCAGCCTAATTCCCCAGGGTCGGAACACTGAAGCTTTCTTT. As protein: CASSLIPQGRNTEAFF.

In the case of this clone: An end of the junction does not agree with germline; a read error may underlie this. This sequence joins TRBV6-1 and TRBJ1-3; the D gene is possibly TRBD1 (6 bases). This CDR3 is 15 amino acids long. In germline, CDR1 is MNHNS, CDR2 SASEGT. CDR3 region: CASSEGGLQGNTIYF. The CDR3 DNA reads TGTGCCAGCAGCGAAGGGGGGCTTCAGGGAAACACCATATATTTT.

The chain links TRBV12-5 to TRBJ2-3; 9 bases map to TRBD1. Germline V gene data show CDR1 as LGHNT and CDR2 as FRNRAP. CDR3 length: 18 amino acids. With V trimmed by 5 bases and J by 0 bases, 12 bases remained unmatched. CDR3 nucleotide sequence: TGTGCTAGTGGTCGAACCACCCTCGGGACAGGGAGCACAGATACGCAGTATTTT. Translating gives CASGRTTLGTGSTDTQYF.

The gene calls are TRBV6-5 and TRBJ1-6; D gene unclear. Trimming shortened V by 6 bases and J by 10 bases, and 13 bases separated the two germline ends. The CDR3 is made up of 13 amino acids. Germline CDR1 reads MNHEY; CDR2 reads SVGAGI. In DNA form, the CDR3 reads TGTGCCAGCAGGGACGGACTCCAATCACCCCTCCACTTT. Protein product: CASRDGLQSPLHF.

J is TRBJ1-4 and V is TRBV15; no clear D gene. V was clipped by 4 bases and J by 8 bases, with 14 bases between them. The germline CDR1 and CDR2 sequences are LNHNV and YYDKDF (reference sequence). The CDR3 has 14 amino acids. In DNA, the CDR3 is TGTGCCACCAGCAAGGCTGGCGGGGAGGAAAAACTGTTTTTT. The encoded protein is CATSKAGGEEKLFF.

The chain couples TRBV6-1 to TRBJ2-7; 10 positions match TRBD1. This CDR3 has 15 residues. The germline V gene encodes CDR1 MNHNS and CDR2 SASEGT. The V segment lost 2 bases and the J segment 5 bases; nucleotides outside the gene matches: 6. CDR3 coding DNA: TGTGCCAGCAGTGAATGGGACAGGGGATCCCACGAGCAGTACTTC. Protein product: CASSEWDRGSHEQYF.

The J gene is TRBJ1-6, the V gene TRBV10-1, with D unresolved. CDR1 is WNHNN and CDR2 is SYGVQD in the germline V gene (reference sequence). V lost 8 bases and J 9 bases, leaving 11 bases between the germline ends. The length of the CDR3 is 12 residues. The CDR3 loop reads CASPRVVSPLHF. As DNA, the CDR3 is TGCGCCAGCCCCCGCGTGGTTTCACCCCTCCACTTT.

V usage is TRBV19 and J usage is TRBJ1-4; TRBD1 might be the D (6 bases). The length of the CDR3 is 17 residues. Trimming pared 9 bases from V and 6 bases from J, leaving 26 bases between. Per germline, CDR1 LNHDA and CDR2 SQIVND (reference sequence). The chain's CDR3 is CASADTGFSRRHEKLFF. The CDR3 bases are TGTGCCAGCGCTGATACAGGGTTCTCCCGGCGTCATGAAAAACTGTTTTTT.